What follows are 31 T cell receptor beta chains derived from one specimen sequenced in a study of spatial heterogeneity in lung cancer. The time point denotes: sample taken at primary tumor resection. The input material, whole RNA from tumor, nontumor lung or frozen PBMC, was sequenced unsorted. TCRdb redid the calling of the 5' RACE reads with MiXCR, one entry per CDR3 protein. This sample has 9,500 to 15,000 distinct CDR3 sequences, with roughly 6.4% found just once. The sample here was normal lung tissue next to the tumor, taken at surgery. The receptors come from a male donor with early-stage non-small cell lung cancer.

At least ten counts were recorded for this clonotype. Little can be read into the size of this beta chain, an off-target read in a library designed for alpha chains. This rearrangement joins TRBV5-6 to TRBJ1-2; 8 bases line up with TRBD1. Germline V gene lookup returns CDR1 SGHDT and CDR2 YYEEEE. The CDR3 length is 15 residues. V shed 0 bases and J 4 bases; nucleotides not matched to a gene: 5. CDR3 bases: TGTGCCAGCAGCTTGGCTGGGACAGGCCTCTATGGCTACACCTTC. Encoded protein: CASSLAGTGLYGYTF.

Notes on this clonotype: A read error may account for a junction end that differs from germline. A library prepared for alpha chains yielded this beta chain as an off-target read; its size is of little meaning. The chain links TRBV7-7 to TRBJ2-5; 13 nucleotides line up with TRBD2. Germline assignment: CDR1 SSHAT and CDR2 FNYEAQ (reference sequence). The CDR3 length is 17 residues. CDR3 bases: TGTGCTAGCAGCCAAGGACTAGCGGGGGCAAATCAAGAGACCCAGTACTTC. Translated: CASSQGLAGANQETQYF.

Ten or more counts support this clonotype. Being off target in a library aimed at alpha chains, this beta chain has a size of little meaning. This chain uses TRBV7-2 with TRBJ2-5; TRBD1 aligns across 7 bases. The CDR3 contains 13 residues. The V and J ends lost 3 bases and 3 bases, in that order; junction bases with no gene match: 1. The germline CDR1 and CDR2 sequences are SGHTA and FQGNSA. The CDR3 protein is CASSFDREETQYF. For the CDR3, the DNA is TGTGCCAGCAGCTTCGACAGGGAAGAGACCCAGTACTTC.

This clonotype was picked up a small number of times. Since the library was made to target alpha chains, this beta chain is a stray read and its abundance is not meaningful. V gene TRBV28 combines with J gene TRBJ1-1; 12 bases map to TRBD1. Germline V lookup: CDR1 MDHEN, CDR2 SYDVKM. The CDR3 covers 16 residues. V was clipped by 3 bases and J by 6 bases; unmatched bases: 8. In nucleotides, the CDR3 is TGTGCCAGCAGTTTGGTTGGGACAGGGGGCTTCGCTGAAGCTTTCTTT. Encoded protein: CASSLVGTGGFAEAFF.

This clonotype counts as medium-sized (0.01 to 0.1%). A library prepared for alpha chains yielded this beta chain as an off-target read; its size is of little meaning. This rearrangement joins TRBV6-6 to TRBJ2-3; TRBD1 agrees at 10 bases. The ends lost 4 bases at V and 6 bases at J; junction bases unmatched: 7. The CDR3 loop spans 15 amino acids. Per germline, CDR1 MNHNY and CDR2 SVGAGI (reference sequence). CDR3 DNA: TGTGCCAGCAGTTCCCTGGGACAGGGGAGGGATACGCAGTATTTT. It translates to CASSSLGQGRDTQYF.

This clonotype has a handful of counts. This beta chain appears as a stray read in a library generated for alpha chains; its size is not informative. The CDR3 reads CASSLGVAATGEAFF. In DNA form, the CDR3 reads TGTGCCAGCAGCCTGGGGGTGGCAGCAACGGGCGAAGCTTTCTTT. V is TRBV3-1 and J is TRBJ1-1; possible D gene TRBD1, 5 bases. CDR3 length equals 15 residues. Per germline, CDR1 LGHDT and CDR2 YNNKEL (reference sequence). V was cut by 4 bases and J by 8 bases, with 20 bases left in between.

Remarks on this clonotype: A library prepared for alpha chains yielded this beta chain as an off-target read; its size is of little meaning. V usage is TRBV7-9 and J usage is TRBJ2-3, with 10 bases lining up with TRBD2. Germline lookup yields CDR1 SEHNR and CDR2 FQNEAQ (reference sequence). With V trimmed by 4 bases and J by 3 bases, 4 bases remained unmatched. The length of the CDR3 is 15 residues. The DNA for the CDR3 is TGTGCCAGCAGCTCCCAAGCGGGAGGGACAGATACGCAGTATTTT. This codes for CASSSQAGGTDTQYF.

This clonotype was found many times. This beta chain represents an off-target read in a library built for alpha chains; its size is of limited meaning. The chain has TRBV5-1 and TRBJ1-1, with D possibly matching TRBD1 (6 bases). The CDR3 is 15 residues long. The V and J ends lost 0 bases and 4 bases respectively, with 13 bases between them. Per the germline V gene, CDR1 is SGHRS and CDR2 is YFSETQ. This CDR3 is CASSLDMGGLTEAFF. The CDR3 bases are TGCGCCAGCAGCTTGGATATGGGGGGCCTCACTGAAGCTTTCTTT.

This clonotype was seen many times. Since the library was made to target alpha chains, this beta chain is a stray read and its abundance is not meaningful. CDR3 nucleotide sequence: TGTGCCTGGAGTCCTTGGGACGGTCAGCCCCAGCATTTT. This codes for CAWSPWDGQPQHF. V and J are TRBV30 and TRBJ1-5; tentatively, D is TRBD1 (5 bases). The CDR3 length is 13 residues. Trimming removed 2 bases from V and 6 bases from J, with 11 bases in between. Germline-derived CDR1 and CDR2 are GTSNPN and SVGIG (reference sequence).

By its share, this clonotype is medium-sized. Little can be read into the size of this beta chain, an off-target read in a library designed for alpha chains. The DNA of the CDR3 is TGCAGCGTTGAAGGGCAGAGCTCCTACAATGAGCAGTTCTTC. Protein: CSVEGQSSYNEQFF. V and J are TRBV29-1 and TRBJ2-1; no firm D call. The V and J ends lost 1 base and 0 bases respectively, with 7 bases between them. Looked up from germline, CDR1 is SQVTM and CDR2 is ANQGSEA. The CDR3 totals 14 residues.

As concerns this clonotype: This beta chain is a stray sequence in a library constructed for alpha chains; its clone size is not meaningful. In nucleotides, the CDR3 is TGTGCCAGCAGCTTAGCTATCGGGACTTATCAGCCCCAGCATTTT. Protein product: CASSLAIGTYQPQHF. This chain links TRBV7-2 with TRBJ1-5; D is perhaps TRBD1 (5 bases). The CDR3 has 15 residues. Trimming stripped 0 bases from V and 5 bases from J, with 11 bases between. From germline, CDR1 is SGHTA and CDR2 FQGNSA.

This clonotype was counted at least ten times. This beta chain is an off-target read within a library intended for alpha chains, so its frequency means little. The V and J genes are TRBV7-9 and TRBJ1-1, with unresolved D. V was pared by 5 bases and J by 1 base, with 11 bases between. Germline-derived CDR1 and CDR2 are SEHNR and FQNEAQ (reference sequence). This CDR3 has 14 amino acids. The CDR3 DNA sequence: TGTGCCAGCAGCCCTAGCGCGGGGAACACTGAAGCTTTCTTT. Translation gives CASSPSAGNTEAFF.

By proportion, this clonotype is medium-sized (0.01 to 0.1%). As an off-target read in a library built for alpha chains, this beta chain has a frequency of little significance. The chain carries TRBV6-6 and TRBJ2-2, with 9 nucleotides matching TRBD1. The V gene's germline CDR1 is MNHNY and CDR2 SVGAGI (reference sequence). The CDR3 is made up of 16 amino acids. The ends lost 6 bases at V and 5 bases at J; junction bases unmatched: 10. CDR3 sequence (DNA): TGTGCCAGCAGCCCTCCGGGACAGGGAAAAACCGGGGAGCTGTTTTTT. Its protein is CASSPPGQGKTGELFF.

This clonotype has a count of ten or more. This beta chain is an unintended read in a library built for alpha chains; its size means little. The rearrangement joins TRBV3-1 to TRBJ2-3; 11 bases map to TRBD2. V was pared by 4 bases and J by 0 bases, with 3 bases of the junction left unmatched. CDR3 length: 16 residues. The germline gives CDR1 LGHDT, CDR2 YNNKEL (reference sequence). The CDR3 sequence: CASSPVAGGSTDTQYF. The DNA for the CDR3 is TGTGCCAGCAGCCCCGTAGCGGGAGGGAGCACAGATACGCAGTATTTT.

Points on this clonotype: Found in a library prepared for alpha chains, this beta chain is an off-target read, and its abundance has little meaning. The CDR3 sequence: CASSTDGGPNTEAFF. Here the CDR3 DNA reads TGCGCCAGCAGCACGGATGGGGGACCGAACACTGAAGCTTTCTTT. This chain links TRBV5-1 with TRBJ1-1; D may be TRBD1 (5 bases). Germline CDR1 SGHRS, CDR2 YFSETQ. The CDR3 runs 15 residues. The V and J ends lost 4 bases and 1 base respectively, with 14 bases between them.

This clonotype was found many times. This beta chain is an unintended read in a library built for alpha chains; its size means little. The chain is built from TRBV12-3 or TRBV12-4 and TRBJ1-6; D call uncertain. Trimming pared 9 bases from V and 10 bases from J, leaving 13 bases between. The CDR3 runs 12 residues. CDR3 coding DNA: TGTGCCAGTGGTAGTCGGGGATCACCCCTCCACTTT. Amino acids: CASGSRGSPLHF.

This clonotype was observed many times. A library prepared for alpha chains yielded this beta chain as an off-target read; its size is of little meaning. The chain recombines TRBV14 with TRBJ2-7, with 8 bases that match TRBD2. V lost 0 bases, J lost 3 bases, and 4 bases stayed unmatched. Per the germline V gene, CDR1 is SGHDN and CDR2 is FVKESK. The CDR3 consists of 15 residues. The CDR3 region has the DNA TGTGCCAGCAGCCAAGAAAGGCTAGCGGGCTACGAGCAGTACTTC. This encodes CASSQERLAGYEQYF.

Concerning this clonotype itself: Since it is a stray read in a library aimed at alpha chains, this beta chain has a size that is not meaningful. The V call is TRBV7-8, the J call TRBJ2-2; D is unclear. Germline-derived CDR1 and CDR2 are SGHVS and FQNEAQ. The CDR3 is 12 amino acids. V was cut by 8 bases and J by 2 bases, with 6 bases left in between. The CDR3 region is CASGRNTGELFF. DNA of the CDR3: TGTGCCAGCGGCAGAAACACCGGGGAGCTGTTTTTT.

In this sample, this clonotype turned up many times. This beta chain lies outside the target of a library built for alpha chains; its clone size means little. This chain connects TRBV24-1 to TRBJ1-2, with a weak D call TRBD1 (6 bases). The CDR3 is 15 residues long. CDR1 and CDR2 (germline): KGHDR, SFDVKD. Trimming left V 5 bases short and J 4 bases short, with 16 bases between. CDR3 coding DNA: TGTGCCACCAGTGGAAACAGGGAGGGGTTCTATGGCTACACCTTC. Amino acid sequence: CATSGNREGFYGYTF.

This clonotype was found many times. The junction and the germline gene differ at one end; a read error may be behind it. The size of this beta chain means little, since it is a stray read in a library made for alpha chains. J is TRBJ1-5 and V is TRBV4-3; 7 bases align to TRBD1. The CDR3 has 18 residues. CDR1 and CDR2 from the germline V gene are LGHNA and YSLEER. CDR3 sequence: CASSEDRVGAVSNQPQHF. In DNA form, the CDR3 reads TGCGCCAGCAGCGAAGACAGGGTTGGTGCGGTTAGCAATCAGCCCCAGCATTTT.

This clonotype has a count of ten or more. This beta chain slipped into a library made for alpha chains as a stray read, so its size is not meaningful. The chain uses TRBV20-1 and TRBJ2-7, with a tentative D call TRBD2 (7 bases). There are 14 residues in the CDR3. The germline gives CDR1 DFQATT, CDR2 SNEGSKA (reference sequence). The V gene lost 6 bases and the J gene lost 4 bases, with 19 bases spanning the gap. The CDR3 here is CSAPRAGARYEQYF. Here the CDR3 DNA reads TGCAGTGCCCCAAGGGCGGGGGCGAGGTACGAGCAGTACTTC.

This clonotype is termed medium-sized. Since it is a stray read in a library aimed at alpha chains, this beta chain has a size that is not meaningful. The chain uses TRBV20-1 and TRBJ1-2, with D uncertain. The V end lost 3 bases, the J end lost 0 bases, and 23 bases lay between the germline ends. Per germline, CDR1 DFQATT and CDR2 SNEGSKA (reference sequence). CDR3 length: 18 amino acids. This chain's CDR3 is CSASPPRGRISANYGYTF. The CDR3 coding sequence is TGCAGTGCTAGCCCCCCGAGAGGCAGAATTTCAGCTAACTATGGCTACACCTTC.

This clonotype has at least ten counts. The library was built for alpha chains, so this beta chain is an off-target read and its size means little. This rearrangement joins TRBV7-9 to TRBJ1-2; possible D gene TRBD1, 6 bases. Germline V lookup: CDR1 SEHNR, CDR2 FQNEAQ (reference sequence). V was pared by 3 bases and J by 4 bases, with 12 bases between. There are 14 residues in the CDR3. The CDR3 DNA reads TGTGCCAGCAGCTTGGACAGCCTACTCTATGGCTACACCTTC. Protein product: CASSLDSLLYGYTF.

This clonotype appeared a few times. This beta chain turned up in a library designed for alpha chains; as an off-target read, its abundance says little. The chain is built from TRBV10-3 and TRBJ1-2; D gene uncertain. V shed 0 bases and J shed 8 bases, with 4 bases lying between them. This CDR3 spans 11 amino acids. Germline CDR1 reads ENHRY; CDR2 reads SYGVKD. CDR3 in DNA: TGTGCCATCAGTGAGTCAGGAGGCTACACCTTC. Encoded protein: CAISESGGYTF.

Comments on this clonotype: The library was built for alpha chains, so this beta chain is an off-target read and its size means little. The rearrangement links TRBV10-3 to TRBJ2-1; 8 positions match TRBD2. The CDR3 length is 14 residues. Germline V CDR1 and CDR2: ENHRY, SYGVKD. The V segment lost 7 bases and the J segment 7 bases; nucleotides outside the gene matches: 9. The CDR3 DNA is TGTGCCATCAAGAGTCGGGAGGGCCGGAATGAGCAGTTCTTC. Translation gives CAIKSREGRNEQFF.

This clonotype was recorded at least ten times. This beta chain was picked up by a library intended for alpha chains and is off target, so its count carries little meaning. This rearrangement joins TRBV2 to TRBJ1-6; D is possibly TRBD1 (5 bases). The CDR3 is 14 amino acids. Germline loops: CDR1 SNHLY, CDR2 FYNNEI. Trimming shortened V by 6 bases and J by 9 bases, and 15 bases separated the two germline ends. CDR3 coding DNA: TGTGCCAGCAGACCGGGACCCGGGGGTTCACCCCTCCACTTT. Protein: CASRPGPGGSPLHF.

This clonotype was counted only a few times. The library was built for alpha chains, so this beta chain is an off-target read and its size means little. This chain connects TRBV12-5 to TRBJ1-1, with D possibly TRBD1 on 5 matching bases. This CDR3 spans 14 amino acids. Germline V gene lookup returns CDR1 LGHNT and CDR2 FRNRAP. Trimming shortened V by 6 bases and J by 1 base, and 12 bases separated the two germline ends. The CDR3 loop reads CASGPREANTEAFF. The DNA for the CDR3 is TGTGCTAGTGGGCCCAGGGAGGCGAACACTGAAGCTTTCTTT.

This clonotype has ten or more counts. This beta chain turned up in a library designed for alpha chains; as an off-target read, its abundance says little. The chain uses TRBV6-6 and TRBJ2-7; 7 nucleotides line up with TRBD2. This CDR3 has 16 residues. Germline-derived CDR1 and CDR2 are MNHNY and SVGAGI (reference sequence). With 0 bases clipped from V and 7 bases from J, the junction kept 12 bases outside the gene matches. This CDR3 reads CASSYSISAGAREQYF. The CDR3 nucleotides are TGTGCCAGCAGTTACTCGATTTCCGCGGGAGCTCGGGAGCAGTACTTC.

This clonotype was observed a few times. This beta chain represents an off-target read in a library built for alpha chains; its size is of limited meaning. The genes are TRBV20-1 and TRBJ2-5; 9 bases match TRBD1. CDR3 size: 15 residues. The ends lost 6 bases at V and 1 base at J; junction bases unmatched: 9. CDR1 is DFQATT and CDR2 is SNEGSKA in the germline V gene (reference sequence). CDR3 DNA sequence: TGCAGTGCCATCCCAAGGGACAGGGCCCAAGAGACCCAGTACTTC. Encoded protein: CSAIPRDRAQETQYF.

Worth noting for this clonotype: This beta chain is a stray read from a library made for alpha chains; its abundance is not meaningful. V gene TRBV10-3 combines with J gene TRBJ1-2; D remains unclear. The germline gives CDR1 ENHRY, CDR2 SYGVKD. The ends were cut back, 11 bases at V and 0 bases at J, with 19 bases in the middle. This CDR3 is built from 15 residues. This CDR3 reads CAATPGPSANYGYTF. The CDR3 coding sequence is TGTGCCGCCACTCCCGGGCCCTCAGCTAACTATGGCTACACCTTC.

This clonotype was recorded many times. This beta chain lies outside the target of a library built for alpha chains; its clone size means little. The rearrangement uses TRBV30 and TRBJ1-4, with a possible D match to TRBD1 (5 bases). Trimming cost V 0 bases and J 0 bases, with 17 bases left between them. Per the germline V gene, CDR1 is GTSNPN and CDR2 is SVGIG (reference sequence). The CDR3 sequence is 18 residues long. The CDR3 DNA sequence: TGTGCCTGGAGTGTAGTCCTTGGGACGGGAACAACTAATGAAAAACTGTTTTTT. This gives the protein CAWSVVLGTGTTNEKLFF. Complete variable domain (other parts from reference TRBV30 and TRBJ1-4): SQTIHQWPATLVQPVGSPLSLECTVEGTSNPNLYWYRQAAGRGLQLLFYSVGIGQISSEVPQNLSASRPQDRQFILSSKKLLLSDSGFYLCAWSVVLGTGTTNEKLFFGSGTQLSVL.